The 20 T cell receptor beta chains in this list originate from one sample, sequenced in a study of cytomegalovirus exposure and HLA in healthy donors. PCR involved 60 Vbeta and 13 Jbeta primers. Method: immunoSEQ multiplex PCR; TCRdb's copy keeps in-frame clones and lacks some. The sample carries 120,000 or so clones, around 65% recorded once. The sequencing input was PBMCs. These TCRs come from a young man in good health and CMV-seronegative.

Concerning this clone itself: Other nucleotide sequences in the sample specify the same CDR3. This chain links TRBV9 with TRBJ1-4; TRBD1 might be the D (5 bases). The length of the CDR3 is 14 residues. Between the trimmed V and J ends, which lost 2 bases and 7 bases, there was a span of 12 bases. CDR1 is SGDLS and CDR2 is YYNGEE in the germline V gene. CDR3 in amino acids: CASSVGQGREKLFF. For the CDR3, the DNA is TGTGCCAGCAGCGTTGGGCAGGGCCGTGAAAAACTGTTTTTT.

This chain joins TRBV2 and TRBJ1-2, with D possibly matching TRBD1 (6 bases). The V end was cut by 4 bases, the J end by 1 base, with 10 bases between. CDR1 is SNHLY, CDR2 FYNNEI, per germline. This CDR3 region has 14 residues. CDR3 in DNA: TGTGCCAGCAGTGGGACAGCCTTTAACTATGGCTACACCTTC. This translates into CASSGTAFNYGYTF.

The chain combines TRBV7-3 with TRBJ2-3, with a weak D call TRBD2 (5 bases). The CDR3 totals 16 residues. The V and J ends lost 8 bases and 0 bases respectively, with 18 bases between them. CDR1 and CDR2 (germline): SGHTA, FQGTGA. The CDR3 sequence: CASSRGPLTSTDTQYF. CDR3 coding DNA: TGTGCCAGCTCAAGAGGGCCTCTAACTAGCACAGATACGCAGTATTTT.

The chain combines TRBV7-6 with TRBJ2-3; D possibly corresponds to TRBD1 (7 bases). The V gene lost 0 bases and the J gene lost 4 bases, with 14 bases spanning the gap. The CDR3 sequence is 16 residues long. Germline loops: CDR1 SGHVS, CDR2 FNYEAQ. CDR3 loop: CASSLAGGRGADTQYF. CDR3 in DNA: TGTGCCAGCAGCTTAGCGGGGGGCAGGGGGGCAGATACGCAGTATTTT.

V gene TRBV5-1 combines with J gene TRBJ2-3, with 7 bases identical to TRBD2. The length of the CDR3 is 14 residues. Germline CDR1 is SGHRS and CDR2 is YFSETQ. With V trimmed by 4 bases and J by 4 bases, 6 bases remained unmatched. Here the CDR3 reads CASSPRLAPDTQYF. CDR3 nucleotide sequence: TGCGCCAGCAGCCCAAGACTAGCCCCAGATACGCAGTATTTT.

This clone was seen only a few times. This chain joins TRBV29-1 and TRBJ1-1; D is unresolved. CDR1 is SQVTM, CDR2 ANQGSEA, per germline. Deletions cut 6 bases from V and 3 bases from J, with 8 bases between. The CDR3 runs to 11 residues. CDR3 DNA sequence: TGCAGCGTCCCCCATCACACTGAAGCTTTCTTT. This encodes CSVPHHTEAFF.

Only a few counts were recorded for this clone. CDR3 sequence: CASSYGGGSSYEQYF. The DNA of the CDR3 is TGTGCCAGCAGTTACGGGGGGGGGAGCTCCTACGAGCAGTACTTC. The chain recombines TRBV11-2 with TRBJ2-7, with 8 positions matching TRBD2. The V gene's germline CDR1 is SGHAT and CDR2 FQNNGV. Trimming at V came to 6 bases and at J to 0 bases, leaving 7 bases not matched to a gene. The CDR3 totals 15 residues.

This chain uses TRBV27 with TRBJ2-7; possible D gene TRBD1, 6 bases. This CDR3 is 15 amino acids long. Trimming removed 3 bases at V and 4 bases at J, with 16 bases between. Per germline, CDR1 MNHEY and CDR2 SMNVEV (reference sequence). The CDR3 bases are TGTGCCAGCAGTTTCTTTCTCGGCAGGGGATACGAGCAGTACTTC. Protein sequence: CASSFFLGRGYEQYF.

The rearrangement links TRBV4-1 to TRBJ2-1, with 9 bases matching TRBD2. CDR1 MGHRA and CDR2 YSYEKL come from the germline V gene. CDR3 length: 20 residues. The J segment lost 2 bases and the V segment lost 0 bases, leaving 14 bases of the junction unmatched. DNA for the CDR3: TGCGCCAGCAGCCAAGATAGTGGCCTAGCGGGAATAACCGCCTACAATGAGCAGTTCTTC. Translated: CASSQDSGLAGITAYNEQFF.

This chain uses TRBV7-7 with TRBJ2-2; 13 nucleotides match TRBD2. The germline V gene encodes CDR1 SSHAT and CDR2 FNYEAQ (reference sequence). V shed 3 bases, J shed 6 bases, and the junction held 10 bases outside the gene matches. This CDR3 is 18 amino acids long. CDR3 loop: CASSFGTSGTSGAGELFF. CDR3 coding DNA: TGTGCCAGCAGCTTTGGGACTAGCGGGACCTCGGGGGCCGGGGAGCTGTTTTTT.

This clone was counted a single time. The J gene is TRBJ2-7, the V gene TRBV18; D might be TRBD2 (6 bases). Germline lookup yields CDR1 KGHSH and CDR2 LQKENI. V was pared by 7 bases and J by 2 bases, with 12 bases between. The CDR3 is made up of 13 amino acids. The CDR3 DNA reads as TGTGCCAGCTTTGAGGGCGGGACCTACGAGCAGTACTTC. Translated: CASFEGGTYEQYF.

The chain links TRBV14 to TRBJ2-3, with TRBD1 matching over 7 bases. From germline, CDR1 is SGHDN and CDR2 FVKESK. The ends lost 1 base at V and 8 bases at J; junction bases unmatched: 6. The CDR3 spans 14 residues. CDR3 DNA: TGTGCCAGCAGCCAAGGAGGGGACAGAACTACGCAGTATTTT. The encoded protein is CASSQGGDRTTQYF. Variable domain in full (rest from reference TRBV14 and TRBJ2-3): EAGVTQFPSHSVIEKGQTVTLRCDPISGHDNLYWYRRVMGKEIKFLLHFVKESKQDESGMPNNRFLAERTGGTYSTLKVQPAELEDSGVYFCASSQGGDRTTQYFGPGTRLTVL.

The chain has TRBV10-2 and TRBJ1-1; TRBD1 is a possible D gene (5 bases). Germline V gene lookup returns CDR1 WSHSY and CDR2 SAAADI. V lost 6 bases, J lost 5 bases, and 10 bases lay in between. CDR3 length equals 12 residues. The CDR3 region has the DNA TGCGCCAGCAGCCGGGCAGGGACTGAAGCTTTCTTT. This codes for CASSRAGTEAFF.

The chain employs TRBV27 and TRBJ1-2; the match to TRBD1 covers 8 bases. The CDR3 runs 14 residues. Germline V CDR1 and CDR2: MNHEY, SMNVEV (reference sequence). Germline trimming cut 5 bases from V and 11 bases from J; bases unmatched to any gene: 13. CDR3 loop: CASSTNQGAVKYTF. CDR3 DNA sequence: TGTGCCAGCAGTACGAATCAGGGGGCTGTTAAATACACCTTC.

This clone was counted only a few times. The gene calls are TRBV5-5 and TRBJ2-1; 7 bases align to TRBD1. The germline V gene has CDR1 SGHKS and CDR2 YYEKEE (reference sequence). The CDR3 is 15 residues long. V lost 4 bases and J lost 4; bases outside the gene matches: 8. This chain's CDR3 is CASSMTGSGYNEQFF. In nucleotides, the CDR3 is TGTGCCAGCAGCATGACAGGGTCAGGGTACAATGAGCAGTTCTTC.

The gene calls are TRBV9 and TRBJ1-2, with a tentative D call TRBD1 (5 bases). The CDR3 spans 16 residues. V was shortened by 3 bases and J by 1 base, with 16 bases between the two germline ends. CDR1 is SGDLS, CDR2 YYNGEE, per germline. CDR3 sequence: CASSAPRQMNNYGYTF. The CDR3, as DNA: TGTGCCAGCAGCGCTCCTCGACAGATGAATAACTATGGCTACACCTTC.

This clone was recorded only once. The chain uses TRBV30 and TRBJ1-1, with D uncertain. The germline CDR1 and CDR2 sequences are GTSNPN and SVGIG (reference sequence). The V end lost 0 bases, the J end lost 7 bases, and 9 bases lay between the germline ends. This CDR3 comprises 12 residues. The CDR3 DNA follows: TGTGCCTGGAGTGTACAGACGATTGAAGCTTTCTTT. It yields the protein CAWSVQTIEAFF.

The V gene is TRBV5-4, the J gene TRBJ2-2; 7 nucleotides align to TRBD1. Looked up from germline, CDR1 is SGHNT and CDR2 is YYREEE (reference sequence). J was trimmed by 7 bases and V by 0 bases; bases with no gene match: 0. This CDR3 has 13 amino acids. This CDR3 is CASSLDRGGELFF. The DNA of the CDR3 is TGTGCCAGCAGCTTGGACAGGGGCGGGGAGCTGTTTTTT.

This clone was observed a handful of times. The chain is built from TRBV19 and TRBJ2-7, with 8 nucleotides matching TRBD1. The CDR3 length is 14 residues. V lost 6 bases and J lost 6; bases outside the gene matches: 10. CDR1 and CDR2 (germline): LNHDA, SQIVND (reference sequence). CDR3 in amino acids: CASSHGQGAIEQYF. In DNA, the CDR3 is TGTGCCAGTAGCCACGGACAGGGTGCTATCGAGCAGTACTTC.

The gene calls are TRBV9 and TRBJ2-7, with 10 bases aligning to TRBD2. V lost 0 bases, J lost 3 bases, and 3 bases stayed unmatched. The CDR3 has 15 amino acids. CDR1 and CDR2 from the germline V gene are SGDLS and YYNGEE. DNA for the CDR3: TGTGCCAGCAGCGTAGGGACTAGCGGAAACTACGAGCAGTACTTC. Protein product: CASSVGTSGNYEQYF.